These 3 T cell receptor beta chains were all obtained from the same sample, sequenced in a study of blood T cell repertoires in COVID-19. TCRdb keeps only in-frame clones here, not all; method: immunoSEQ multiplex PCR. The sample lists 45,000 to 65,000 clones; more than 70% were seen once. Source material: peripheral blood. The source of these receptors is a man at least 80 years old with active COVID-19.

J is TRBJ2-3 and V is TRBV11-3, with D unresolved. CDR1 and CDR2 (germline): SGHNT, YENEEA. V dropped 1 base and J dropped 0 bases, with 8 bases sitting between them. CDR3 length: 15 residues. CDR3 residues: CASSLGAQSTDTQYF. CDR3 bases: TGTGCCAGCAGCTTAGGAGCGCAGAGCACAGATACGCAGTATTTT.

This clone was seen once. The gene calls are TRBV10-3 and TRBJ2-2; TRBD1 might be the D (6 bases). The CDR3 spans 16 residues. Trimming removed 2 bases from V and 4 bases from J, with 14 bases in between. CDR1 is ENHRY and CDR2 is SYGVKD in the germline V gene. CDR3: CAISEAIRGRTGELFF. Written as DNA, the CDR3 is TGTGCCATCAGTGAGGCGATCAGGGGTCGCACCGGGGAGCTGTTTTTT.

The chain employs TRBV6-1 and TRBJ1-5; the D is unclear. V shed 4 bases and J shed 3 bases, with 16 bases lying between them. Germline CDR1 reads MNHNS; CDR2 reads SASEGT. The CDR3 is made up of 16 amino acids. CDR3 DNA sequence: TGTGCCAGCAGTGGATCCCTTGGGAGGCTCAATCAGCCCCAGCATTTT. Residues: CASSGSLGRLNQPQHF.